This T cell receptor beta chain was recorded in a study of graft-versus-host responses after intestinal transplantation. Turning to this clone: Its target is not known.

Study-wide findings and caveats: HvG clone declines early post-transplant were associated with peak circulating GvH levels. Recipient marrow harbored GvH clones, some of which surfaced first in ileum or blood.

Using immunoSEQ multiplex PCR, the repertoire was profiled, and TCRdb retains in-frame clones only, with some absent. The profile shows 25,000 to 35,000 clones, 85% to 95% of them singletons. The source was PBMCs, collected 66 days after intestinal transplant. This TCR was recovered from a human patient who received an intestinal transplant, so some T cells may come from the graft donor.

The CDR3 spells CASSLGIPSDNEQFF. The CDR3 DNA is TGTGCCAGCAGTTTGGGAATCCCTTCTGACAATGAGCAGTTCTTC. This chain links TRBV27 with TRBJ2-1; D is uncertain. Trimming cost V 3 bases and J 5 bases, with 14 bases left between them. The germline V gene encodes CDR1 MNHEY and CDR2 SMNVEV (reference sequence). The CDR3 totals 15 residues.